Listed below are T cell receptor beta chains from one sample, sequenced in a study of tumor-infiltrating lymphocytes in localized non-small cell lung cancer. The assay was immunoSEQ multiplex PCR, and TCRdb's table has in-frame clones only and misses some. The sample records more than 12,000 clones, roughly 70% being singletons. Sequencing input: uninvolved lung tissue not adjacent to the tumor. The receptors were sampled from a human donor with non-small cell lung cancer. Both conserved end residues are part of each CDR3. A D gene is named only where the DNA matches it firmly. Size is stated for part of the rows, as once, few or many counts, or as a class when the clone is expanded.

d_call clone_size j_call v_call cdr3_aa cdr3_nt
TRBD1 . TRBJ1-1 TRBV30 CALSRQGGGEAFF TGTGCCCTATCACGCCAGGGGGGAGGTGAAGCTTTCTTT
. . TRBJ2-7 TRBV7-2 CASSLEVSSYEQYF TGTGCCAGCAGCTTAGAAGTCAGCTCCTACGAGCAGTACTTC
. . TRBJ1-6 TRBV6-4 CASSTGTHNSPLHF TGTGCCAGCAGTACCGGGACACATAATTCACCCCTCCACTTT
TRBD2 once TRBJ2-1 TRBV5-1 CASSLGVLAGPYNEQFF TGCGCCAGCAGCTTGGGCGTACTAGCGGGGCCCTACAATGAGCAGTTCTTC
. medium-sized TRBJ1-4 TRBV7-2 CASSYPWDGGEKLFF TGTGCCAGCAGCTACCCTTGGGACGGCGGGGAAAAACTGTTTTTT
TRBD2 . TRBJ2-1 TRBV6-1 CASSEMRGGPGEQFF TGTGCCAGCAGTGAAATGCGGGGGGGCCCAGGTGAGCAGTTCTTC
TRBD2 . TRBJ2-3 TRBV4-2 CASSHTSGGSSTDTQYF TGTGCCAGCAGCCACACTAGCGGCGGATCTAGCACAGATACGCAGTATTTT
. once TRBJ2-3 TRBV15 CATSLARWGGTSTDTQYF TGTGCCACCAGCCTCGCCCGATGGGGCGGGACTAGCACAGATACGCAGTATTTT
TRBD1 . TRBJ2-7 TRBV4-1 CASSQPGQGRYEQYF TGCGCCAGCAGCCAACCCGGACAGGGACGCTACGAGCAGTACTTC
. . TRBJ1-6 TRBV7-9 CASSLRRLQGNNSPLHF TGTGCCAGCAGCTTAAGGAGACTCCAAGGAAATAATTCACCCCTCCACTTT
TRBD2 . TRBJ2-1 TRBV29-1 CSVPLAGVGNEQFF TGCAGCGTACCCTTAGCGGGGGTAGGCAATGAGCAGTTCTTC
. once TRBJ1-2 TRBV5-5 CASSLGMGSGYGYTF TGTGCCAGCAGCTTGGGTATGGGCTCGGGCTATGGCTACACCTTC
TRBD1 . TRBJ1-2 TRBV30 CACLDRGDYGYTF TGTGCCTGCTTAGACAGGGGAGACTATGGCTACACCTTC
. . TRBJ1-1 TRBV5-5 CASSPEGVNTEAFF TGTGCCAGCAGCCCCGAGGGGGTAAACACTGAAGCTTTCTTT
. medium-sized TRBJ2-2 TRBV10-1 CASSEGDTGELFF TGCGCCAGCAGTGAGGGGGACACCGGGGAGCTGTTTTTT
TRBD2 . TRBJ2-1 TRBV5-1 CASSVFGTSGTNEQFF TGCGCCAGCAGCGTTTTCGGGACTAGCGGGACCAATGAGCAGTTCTTC
TRBD1 . TRBJ2-2 TRBV5-5 CASSRQGLHTGELFF TGTGCCAGCAGCCGACAGGGGCTACACACCGGGGAGCTGTTTTTT
. few TRBJ1-2 TRBV5-1 CASSLDPGSNYGYTF TGCGCCAGCAGCTTGGATCCAGGCTCTAACTATGGCTACACCTTC
. medium-sized TRBJ1-4 TRBV4-3 CASSQDRGAGTTSREKLFF TGCGCCAGCAGCCAAGATCGGGGGGCAGGGACGACTTCGCGTGAAAAACTGTTTTTT
TRBD2 once TRBJ2-1 TRBV28 CASSPSHSGRLDEQFF TGTGCCAGCAGTCCCTCCCATAGCGGGAGGTTGGATGAGCAGTTCTTC
TRBD2 . TRBJ2-2 TRBV2 CASSRTSGGTGELFF TGTGCCAGCAGCCGGACTAGCGGGGGGACCGGGGAGCTGTTTTTT
. . TRBJ1-6 TRBV30 CAWSGRGQNNSPLHF TGTGCCTGGAGTGGTAGAGGACAGAACAATTCACCCCTCCACTTT
. . TRBJ1-1 TRBV6-6 CASRNSQGNTEAFF TGTGCCAGCAGAAACTCCCAGGGGAACACTGAAGCTTTCTTT
. few TRBJ2-7 TRBV5-1 CASSLTVLSSYEQYF TGCGCCAGCAGCCTGACGGTCCTGAGCTCCTACGAGCAGTACTTC
. . TRBJ2-3 TRBV6-6 CASSPIDTQYF TGTGCCAGCAGTCCCATAGATACGCAGTATTTT
TRBD2 few TRBJ2-5 TRBV9 CASSVGTSGGLEETQYF TGTGCCAGCAGCGTAGGGACTAGCGGGGGATTGGAAGAGACCCAGTACTTC
. . TRBJ1-6 TRBV30 CAWRTGSSPLHF TGTGCCTGGAGAACAGGTAGTTCACCCCTCCACTTT
. . TRBJ1-1 TRBV7-9 CASSFKPNTEAFF TGTGCCAGCAGCTTTAAGCCGAACACTGAAGCTTTCTTT
TRBD1 . TRBJ2-7 TRBV28 CASSSPGTGGGYEQYF TGTGCCAGCAGTTCACCTGGGACAGGGGGCGGCTACGAGCAGTACTTC
. . TRBJ2-2 TRBV5-1 CASSLEGVTGQGSGELFF TGCGCCAGCAGCTTGGAAGGTGTTACAGGGCAAGGTTCCGGGGAGCTGTTTTTT
. . TRBJ2-1 TRBV6-1 CASGAFLGNEQFF TGTGCCAGTGGGGCCTTCCTTGGGAATGAGCAGTTCTTC
. . TRBJ2-7 TRBV14 CASSPAGTIFYEQYF TGTGCCAGCAGCCCCGCCGGGACAATTTTCTACGAGCAGTACTTC
. . TRBJ1-4 TRBV2 CASRRGDSRNEKLFF TGTGCCAGCAGACGAGGAGACAGCCGGAATGAAAAACTGTTTTTT
. once TRBJ2-1 TRBV7-9 CASSFLTSFGEQFF TGTGCCAGCAGCTTCCTTACTAGTTTCGGTGAGCAGTTCTTC
. . TRBJ2-1 TRBV6-5 CASSYSKVGVRNEQFF TGTGCCAGCAGTTACTCGAAGGTAGGGGTTCGCAATGAGCAGTTCTTC
. . TRBJ1-6 TRBV6-5 CASTLGGYNSPLHF TGTGCCAGCACCCTTGGAGGCTATAATTCACCCCTCCACTTT
TRBD1 . TRBJ1-5 TRBV30 CAWRDRESFQPQHF TGTGCCTGGAGGGACAGGGAAAGTTTTCAGCCCCAGCATTTT
. . TRBJ2-2 TRBV21-1 CASSKREDANTGELFF TGTGCCAGCAGCAAACGAGAGGACGCGAACACCGGGGAGCTGTTTTTT
. . TRBJ2-1 TRBV11-3 CASSLGQSHNEQFF TGTGCCAGCAGCTTAGGCCAGAGCCACAATGAGCAGTTCTTC
. once TRBJ2-1 TRBV19 CASSIAGLLGPEQFF TGTGCCAGTAGTATCGCCGGCCTGCTCGGTCCTGAGCAGTTCTTC
TRBD1 . TRBJ1-1 TRBV5-6 CASLRGLNTEAFF TGTGCCAGCCTAAGGGGGCTGAACACTGAAGCTTTCTTT
. . TRBJ2-7 TRBV6-1 CASRKEGGGTYEQYF TGTGCCAGCAGGAAGGAGGGGGGGGGTACCTACGAGCAGTACTTC
. . TRBJ2-3 TRBV21-1 CASSKQGLAGETTDTQYF TGTGCCAGCAGCAAACAGGGGCTAGCGGGAGAAACCACAGATACGCAGTATTTT
. . TRBJ2-3 TRBV30 CAWRSWGNPTGADTQYF TGTGCCTGGAGGTCCTGGGGCAACCCTACCGGCGCAGATACGCAGTATTTT
. . TRBJ1-1 TRBV4-1 CASSHGLGGRDTEAFF TGCGCCAGCAGCCACGGACTAGGGGGGAGGGACACTGAAGCTTTCTTT
. . TRBJ1-1 TRBV2 CASSGAGGLEAFF TGTGCCAGCAGTGGGGCCGGGGGCCTCGAAGCTTTCTTT
TRBD1 . TRBJ2-7 TRBV2 CASEPGTGGNGEQYF TGTGCCAGCGAACCCGGGACAGGGGGAAACGGCGAGCAGTACTTC
. . TRBJ1-4 TRBV6-5 CASSSGQPIEKLFF TGTGCCAGCAGTTCCGGCCAGCCGATTGAAAAACTGTTTTTT
TRBD2 . TRBJ2-5 TRBV19 CASRRGGLEQETQYF TGTGCCAGTAGACGCGGGGGGCTAGAGCAAGAGACCCAGTACTTC
TRBD1 . TRBJ1-1 TRBV19 CASSIRQGNTEAFF TGTGCCAGTAGTATCAGACAGGGCAACACTGAAGCTTTCTTT
TRBD1 . TRBJ2-3 TRBV7-6 CASSQTTGGPSTDTQYF TGTGCCAGCAGTCAGACCACAGGGGGACCTAGCACAGATACGCAGTATTTT
. . TRBJ1-5 TRBV7-2 CASSKNRQNTQHF TGTGCCAGCAGCAAGAACAGACAGAATACCCAGCATTTT
. . TRBJ1-2 TRBV28 CASSWGQHGYTF TGTGCCAGCAGTTGGGGCCAACACGGCTACACCTTC
. . TRBJ1-3 TRBV4-1 CASSQDQVVAAGNTIYF TGCGCCAGCAGCCAAGATCAAGTAGTAGCTGCAGGAAACACCATATATTTT